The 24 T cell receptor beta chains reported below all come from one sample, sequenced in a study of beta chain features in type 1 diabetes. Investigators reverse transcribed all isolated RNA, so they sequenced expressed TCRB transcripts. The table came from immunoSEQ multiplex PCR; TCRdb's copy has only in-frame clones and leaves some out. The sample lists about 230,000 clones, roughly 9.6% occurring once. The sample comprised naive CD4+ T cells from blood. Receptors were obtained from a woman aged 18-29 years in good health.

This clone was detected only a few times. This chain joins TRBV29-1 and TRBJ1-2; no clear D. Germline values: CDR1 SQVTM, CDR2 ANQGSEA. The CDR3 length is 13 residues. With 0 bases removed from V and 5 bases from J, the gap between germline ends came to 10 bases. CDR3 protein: CSVEDPEDYGYTF. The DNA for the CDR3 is TGCAGCGTTGAAGATCCAGAAGATTATGGCTACACCTTC.

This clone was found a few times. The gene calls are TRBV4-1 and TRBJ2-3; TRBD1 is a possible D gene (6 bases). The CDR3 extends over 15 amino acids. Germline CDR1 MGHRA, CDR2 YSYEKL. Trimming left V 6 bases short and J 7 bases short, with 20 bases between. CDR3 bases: TGCGCCAGCAGGCTCCTGGGGCAGGGGAAAAATACGCAGTATTTT. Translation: CASRLLGQGKNTQYF.

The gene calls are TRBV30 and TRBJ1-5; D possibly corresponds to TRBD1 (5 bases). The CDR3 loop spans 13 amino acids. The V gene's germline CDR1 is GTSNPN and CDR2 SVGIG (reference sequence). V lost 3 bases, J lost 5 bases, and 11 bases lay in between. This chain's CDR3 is CAWSLGEDQPQHF. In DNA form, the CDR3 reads TGTGCCTGGAGCTTAGGGGAAGATCAGCCCCAGCATTTT.

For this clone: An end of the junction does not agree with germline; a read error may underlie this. The CDR3 spells CASSVAGLAGNTGELLF. The CDR3 DNA sequence: TGTGCCAGCAGCGTAGCGGGACTAGCGGGGAACACCGGGGAGCTGCTTTTT. The chain recombines TRBV9 with TRBJ2-2; TRBD2 matches at 13 bases. Looked up from germline, CDR1 is SGDLS and CDR2 is YYNGEE. The length of the CDR3 is 17 residues. Full variable domain (remainder filled in from reference TRBV9 and TRBJ2-2): DSGVTQTPKHLITATGQRVTLRCSPRSGDLSVYWYQQSLDQGLQFLIQYYNGEERAKGNILERFSAQQFPDLHSELNLSSLELGDSALYFCASSVAGLAGNTGELLFGEGSRLTVL.

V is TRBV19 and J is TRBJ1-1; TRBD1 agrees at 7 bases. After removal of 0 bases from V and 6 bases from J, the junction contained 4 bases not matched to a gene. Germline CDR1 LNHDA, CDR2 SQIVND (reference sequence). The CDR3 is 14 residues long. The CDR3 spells CASSIEGGIAEAFF. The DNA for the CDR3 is TGTGCCAGTAGTATAGAAGGGGGCATCGCTGAAGCTTTCTTT.

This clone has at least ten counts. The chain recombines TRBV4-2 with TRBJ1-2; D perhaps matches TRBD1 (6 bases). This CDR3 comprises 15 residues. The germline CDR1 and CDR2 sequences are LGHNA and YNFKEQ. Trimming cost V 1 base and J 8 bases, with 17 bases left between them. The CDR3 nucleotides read TGTGCCAGCAGCCAAGGGTACGGTCAGGGGTACGGCTACACCTTC. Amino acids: CASSQGYGQGYGYTF.

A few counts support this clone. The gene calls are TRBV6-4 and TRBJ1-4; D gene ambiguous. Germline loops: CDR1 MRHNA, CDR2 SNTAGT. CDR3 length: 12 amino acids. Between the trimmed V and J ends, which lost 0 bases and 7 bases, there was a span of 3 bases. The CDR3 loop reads CASSDSSEKLFF. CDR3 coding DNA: TGTGCCAGCAGTGACTCGAGTGAAAAACTGTTTTTT.

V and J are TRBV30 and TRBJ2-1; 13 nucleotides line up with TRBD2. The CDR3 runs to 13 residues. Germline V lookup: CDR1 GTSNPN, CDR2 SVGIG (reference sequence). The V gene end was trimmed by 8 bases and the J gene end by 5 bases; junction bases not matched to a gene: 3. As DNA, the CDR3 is TGTGCCGGCGGGACTAGCGGGGACAATGAGCAGTTCTTC. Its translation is CAGGTSGDNEQFF. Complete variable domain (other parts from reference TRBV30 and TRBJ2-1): SQTIHQWPATLVQPVGSPLSLECTVEGTSNPNLYWYRQAAGRGLQLLFYSVGIGQISSEVPQNLSASRPQDRQFILSSKKLLLSDSGFYLCAGGTSGDNEQFFGPGTRLTVL.

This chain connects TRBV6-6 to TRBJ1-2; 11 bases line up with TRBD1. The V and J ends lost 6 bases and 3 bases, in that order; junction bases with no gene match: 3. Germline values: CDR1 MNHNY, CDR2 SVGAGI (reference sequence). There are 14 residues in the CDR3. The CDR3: CASRPGQGDYGYTF. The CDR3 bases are TGTGCCAGCAGGCCGGGACAGGGGGACTATGGCTACACCTTC.

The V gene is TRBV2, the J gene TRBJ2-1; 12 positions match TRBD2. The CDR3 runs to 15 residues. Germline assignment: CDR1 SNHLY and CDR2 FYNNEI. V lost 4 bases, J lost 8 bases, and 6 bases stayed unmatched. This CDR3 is CASSATSGSSYEQFF. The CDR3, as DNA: TGTGCCAGCAGTGCGACTAGCGGGAGCAGTTATGAGCAGTTCTTC.

The CDR3 loop reads CASSSLPGRTNTGELFF. The CDR3 DNA sequence: TGTGCCAGCAGCTCTCTCCCAGGAAGGACGAACACCGGGGAGCTGTTTTTT. V and J are TRBV5-4 and TRBJ2-2; D remains unclear. V gave up 3 bases and J gave up 0 bases, with 15 bases separating them. Germline CDR1 is SGHNT and CDR2 is YYREEE (reference sequence). This CDR3 is 17 amino acids long.

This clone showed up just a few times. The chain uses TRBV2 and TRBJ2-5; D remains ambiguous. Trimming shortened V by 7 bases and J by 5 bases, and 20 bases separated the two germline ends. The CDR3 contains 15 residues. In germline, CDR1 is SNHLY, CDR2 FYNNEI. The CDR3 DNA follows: TGTGCCAGCACTCTCTTGGGCACTTCCCCGGAGACCCAGTACTTC. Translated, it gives CASTLLGTSPETQYF.

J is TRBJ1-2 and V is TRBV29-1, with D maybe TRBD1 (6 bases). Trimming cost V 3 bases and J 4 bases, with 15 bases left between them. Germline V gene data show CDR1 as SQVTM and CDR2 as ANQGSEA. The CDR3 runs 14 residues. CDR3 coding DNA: TGCAGCGTTGATAAAAGGCAGGGGTCCTATGGCTACACCTTC. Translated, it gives CSVDKRQGSYGYTF.

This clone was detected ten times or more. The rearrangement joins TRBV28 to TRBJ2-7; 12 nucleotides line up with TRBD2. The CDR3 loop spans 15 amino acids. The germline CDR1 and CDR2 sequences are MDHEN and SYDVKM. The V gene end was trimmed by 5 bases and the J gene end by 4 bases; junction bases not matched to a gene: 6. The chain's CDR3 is CASSLTGLAGYEQYF. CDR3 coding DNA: TGTGCCAGCAGTCTCACCGGACTAGCGGGATACGAGCAGTACTTC.

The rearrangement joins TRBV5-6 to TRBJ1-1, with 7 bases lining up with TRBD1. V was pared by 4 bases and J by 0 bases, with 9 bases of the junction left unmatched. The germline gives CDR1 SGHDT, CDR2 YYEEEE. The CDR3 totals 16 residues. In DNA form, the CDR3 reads TGTGCCAGCAGCAGCTCTCCGGGACAGATGAACACTGAAGCTTTCTTT. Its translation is CASSSSPGQMNTEAFF.

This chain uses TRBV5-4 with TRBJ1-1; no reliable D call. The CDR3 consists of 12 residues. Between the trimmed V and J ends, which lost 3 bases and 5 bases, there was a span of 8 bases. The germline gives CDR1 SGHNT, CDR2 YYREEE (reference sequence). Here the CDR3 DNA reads TGTGCCAGCAGCTCCCCGGGAACTGAAGCTTTCTTT. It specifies CASSSPGTEAFF. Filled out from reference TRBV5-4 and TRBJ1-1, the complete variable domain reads ETGVTQSPTHLIKTRGQQVTLRCSSQSGHNTVSWYQQALGQGPQFIFQYYREEENGRGNFPPRFSGLQFPNYSSELNVNALELDDSALYLCASSSPGTEAFFGQGTRLTVV.

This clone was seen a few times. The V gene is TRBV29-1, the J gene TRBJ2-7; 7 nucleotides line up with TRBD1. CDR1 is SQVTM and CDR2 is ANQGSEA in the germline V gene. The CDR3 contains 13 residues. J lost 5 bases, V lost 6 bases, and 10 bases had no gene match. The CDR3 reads CSVRDRVLHEQYF. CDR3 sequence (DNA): TGCAGCGTCCGTGACAGGGTTTTACACGAGCAGTACTTC.

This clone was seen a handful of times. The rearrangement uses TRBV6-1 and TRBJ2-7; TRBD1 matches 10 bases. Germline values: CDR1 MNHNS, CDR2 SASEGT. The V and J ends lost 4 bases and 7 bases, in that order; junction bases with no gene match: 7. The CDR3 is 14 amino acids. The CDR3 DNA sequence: TGTGCCAGCAGTGGTCGAGACAGGGGGCGGGAGCAGTACTTC. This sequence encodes CASSGRDRGREQYF.

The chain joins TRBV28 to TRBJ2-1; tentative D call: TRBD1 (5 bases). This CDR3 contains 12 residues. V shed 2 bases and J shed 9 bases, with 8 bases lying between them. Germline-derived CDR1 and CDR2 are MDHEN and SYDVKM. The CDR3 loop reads CASSLPGREQFF. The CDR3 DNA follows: TGTGCCAGCAGTTTACCAGGGCGTGAGCAGTTCTTC.

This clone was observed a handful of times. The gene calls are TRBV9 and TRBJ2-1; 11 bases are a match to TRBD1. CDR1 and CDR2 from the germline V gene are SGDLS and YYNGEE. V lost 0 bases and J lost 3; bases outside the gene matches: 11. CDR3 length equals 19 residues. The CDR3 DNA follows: TGTGCCAGCAGCGTAGTAGGGGCGGGACAGGGGGGAGTCTACAATGAGCAGTTCTTC. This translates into CASSVVGAGQGGVYNEQFF.

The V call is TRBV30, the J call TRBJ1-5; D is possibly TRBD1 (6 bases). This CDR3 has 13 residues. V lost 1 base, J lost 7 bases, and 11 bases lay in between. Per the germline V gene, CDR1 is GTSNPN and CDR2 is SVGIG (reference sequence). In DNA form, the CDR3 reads TGTGCCTGGAGTGAAACAGGGTCCCAGCCCCAGCATTTT. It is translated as CAWSETGSQPQHF.

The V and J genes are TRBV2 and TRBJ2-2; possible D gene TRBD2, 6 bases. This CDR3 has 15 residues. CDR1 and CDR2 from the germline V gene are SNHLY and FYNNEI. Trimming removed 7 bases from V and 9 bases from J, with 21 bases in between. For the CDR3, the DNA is TGTGCCAGCACCCGGCGCGGGGTAGCTGAAAGGGAGCTGTTTTTT. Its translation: CASTRRGVAERELFF.

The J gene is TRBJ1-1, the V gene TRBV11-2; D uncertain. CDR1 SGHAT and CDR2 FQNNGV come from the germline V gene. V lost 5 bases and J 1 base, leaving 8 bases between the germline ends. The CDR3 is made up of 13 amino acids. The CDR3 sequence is CASSPLRNTEAFF. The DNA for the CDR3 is TGTGCCAGCAGCCCGCTAAGGAACACTGAAGCTTTCTTT.

The CDR3 sequence is CASSISGTGRAFF. The CDR3 bases are TGCGCCAGCAGCATTTCCGGGACAGGGCGGGCTTTCTTT. The chain is built from TRBV5-1 and TRBJ1-1, with 9 bases lining up with TRBD1. This CDR3 spans 13 amino acids. With 4 bases clipped from V and 11 bases from J, the junction kept 9 bases outside the gene matches. Germline lookup yields CDR1 SGHRS and CDR2 YFSETQ.